Listed here are 18 T cell receptor beta chains from one sample, sequenced in a study of CD8 T cells in ankylosing spondylitis. TCRdb reanalysed the 5' RACE reads using MiXCR and keeps one entry per CDR3 protein. The profile shows some 240,000 distinct CDR3 sequences, over 15% of them singletons. The sample comprised blood, either unsorted or a sorted T cell fraction (not recorded which). Receptors were obtained from a male donor with ankylosing spondylitis or in good health (not recorded which).

CDR3 sequence (DNA): TGTGCCAGCAGTCGACCCAGCGGGAGTGTCCAAAACATTCAGTACTTC. It encodes CASSRPSGSVQNIQYF. The J gene is TRBJ2-4, the V gene TRBV28, with TRBD2 matching 8 bases. Per the germline V gene, CDR1 is MDHEN and CDR2 is SYDVKM. With 5 bases clipped from V and 5 bases from J, the junction kept 11 bases outside the gene matches. The CDR3 runs 16 residues.

The rearrangement joins TRBV11-2 to TRBJ2-1; 10 bases fit TRBD2. CDR1 and CDR2 from the germline V gene are SGHAT and FQNNGV. The CDR3 loop spans 17 amino acids. Trimming removed 3 bases from V and 4 bases from J; junction bases left unmatched: 9. The CDR3 region has the DNA TGTGCCAGCAGCTTGACGCCGGGACTAGCGCAATACAATGAGCAGTTCTTC. Protein sequence: CASSLTPGLAQYNEQFF.

Only a few counts were recorded for this clonotype. This sequence joins TRBV5-6 and TRBJ2-5; unclear D gene. The V gene's germline CDR1 is SGHDT and CDR2 YYEEEE. V lost 0 bases and J lost 4, with 16 bases in between. CDR3 length equals 16 residues. The CDR3 sequence: CASSLAGVTHRETQYF. DNA of the CDR3: TGTGCCAGCAGCTTGGCCGGCGTTACTCACCGAGAGACCCAGTACTTC. The full variable domain, completed using reference TRBV5-6 and TRBJ2-5, is DAGVTQSPTHLIKTRGQQVTLRCSPKSGHDTVSWYQQALGQGPQFIFQYYEEEERQRGNFPDRFSGHQFPNYSSELNVNALLLGDSALYLCASSLAGVTHRETQYFGPGTRLLVL.

This clonotype has a handful of counts. The J gene is TRBJ1-1, the V gene TRBV12-3 or TRBV12-4; no reliable D call. Deletions cut 6 bases from V and 2 bases from J, with 7 bases between. The CDR3 totals 12 residues. CDR3 DNA: TGTGCCAGCAGAAACGGTAACACTGAAGCTTTCTTT. Translation: CASRNGNTEAFF.

This clonotype was observed a handful of times. The chain is built from TRBV29-1 and TRBJ2-7, with D unresolved. The length of the CDR3 is 12 residues. CDR1 and CDR2 (germline): SQVTM, ANQGSEA. With 1 base removed from V and 6 bases from J, the gap between germline ends came to 10 bases. CDR3 amino acids: CSVEVPESEQYF. The CDR3 region has the DNA TGCAGCGTTGAAGTACCAGAATCCGAGCAGTACTTC.

This clonotype was recorded a few times. The V call is TRBV27, the J call TRBJ2-7, with TRBD2 matching over 12 bases. The V gene end was trimmed by 4 bases and the J gene end by 2 bases; junction bases not matched to a gene: 3. Germline assignment: CDR1 MNHEY and CDR2 SMNVEV (reference sequence). The CDR3 is 15 amino acids. The DNA for the CDR3 is TGTGCCAGCAGTTCCCGGACTAGCGGGACCTACGAGCAGTACTTC. Protein product: CASSSRTSGTYEQYF.

J is TRBJ2-1 and V is TRBV4-1; D is perhaps TRBD1 or TRBD2 (5 bases each). Germline V gene lookup returns CDR1 MGHRA and CDR2 YSYEKL. The CDR3 is 18 residues long. V was trimmed by 0 bases and J by 9 bases, leaving 24 bases between them. CDR3 nucleotides: TGCGCCAGCAGCCAAGATCCAAACCGGGACCCCCGCCCGGGTGAGCAGTTCTTC. Its protein is CASSQDPNRDPRPGEQFF.

The chain recombines TRBV11-2 with TRBJ2-3; the match to TRBD2 covers 10 bases. V lost 4 bases to trimming and J lost 4 bases; unmatched junction nucleotides: 8. Looked up from germline, CDR1 is SGHAT and CDR2 is FQNNGV. This CDR3 is built from 16 residues. In nucleotides, the CDR3 is TGTGCCAGCAGCTCTTTAGCGGGAGGAGGGGCAGATACGCAGTATTTT. Translation gives CASSSLAGGGADTQYF.

This clonotype was seen a few times. The gene calls are TRBV4-1 and TRBJ2-1; 7 bases map to TRBD2. The CDR3 loop spans 19 amino acids. Germline V gene lookup returns CDR1 MGHRA and CDR2 YSYEKL. Trimming removed 0 bases from V and 5 bases from J; junction bases left unmatched: 16. Here the CDR3 DNA reads TGCGCCAGCAGCCAAGATCCTCCTGCGGGAGTCTTCAGGGACAATGAGCAGTTCTTC. Protein product: CASSQDPPAGVFRDNEQFF.

This chain joins TRBV2 and TRBJ1-1; 7 bases agree with TRBD1. After removal of 6 bases from V and 7 bases from J, the junction contained 5 bases not matched to a gene. The CDR3 runs 12 residues. The germline V gene has CDR1 SNHLY and CDR2 FYNNEI. CDR3 protein: CASSVPGGEAFF. CDR3 nucleotides: TGTGCCAGCAGCGTCCCAGGGGGTGAAGCTTTCTTT.

Only a few counts were recorded for this clonotype. V and J are TRBV12-3 or TRBV12-4 and TRBJ2-3; D unresolved. V was clipped by 5 bases and J by 6 bases, with 15 bases between them. CDR3 length: 14 residues. The CDR3 coding sequence is TGTGCCAGCAGTCTTATTAGCCTAGGGGATACGCAGTATTTT. Translated, it gives CASSLISLGDTQYF.

The chain uses TRBV27 and TRBJ1-6; 8 nucleotides align to TRBD1. CDR3 length: 13 amino acids. The ends lost 3 bases at V and 10 bases at J; junction bases unmatched: 2. In germline, CDR1 is MNHEY, CDR2 SMNVEV (reference sequence). The CDR3 spells CASSFAGGSPLHF. The CDR3 DNA follows: TGTGCCAGCAGTTTCGCAGGGGGCTCACCCCTCCACTTT.

This rearrangement joins TRBV18 to TRBJ2-7; D possibly corresponds to TRBD2 (6 bases). Germline V gives CDR1 KGHSH, CDR2 LQKENI. V was pared by 5 bases and J by 5 bases, with 13 bases between. CDR3 length equals 13 residues. This CDR3 is CASSLVGGDEQYF. The CDR3 nucleotides read TGTGCCAGCTCATTGGTGGGAGGCGACGAGCAGTACTTC.

This clonotype has at least ten counts. The rearrangement joins TRBV5-1 to TRBJ2-1, with 8 bases identical to TRBD2. The germline V gene has CDR1 SGHRS and CDR2 YFSETQ. The V and J ends lost 4 bases and 8 bases, in that order; junction bases with no gene match: 5. The CDR3 length is 13 residues. CDR3 region: CASSGTRGDEQFF. The CDR3 DNA follows: TGCGCCAGCAGCGGGACTAGAGGCGATGAGCAGTTCTTC.

The chain couples TRBV19 to TRBJ2-1; 10 positions agree with TRBD1. Trimming took 5 bases from V and 5 from J; bases not matched to a gene: 6. Per germline, CDR1 LNHDA and CDR2 SQIVND (reference sequence). The CDR3 is made up of 15 amino acids. CDR3 protein: CASSLPGTGDNEQFF. The CDR3 DNA follows: TGTGCCAGTAGTTTACCCGGGACAGGGGACAATGAGCAGTTCTTC.

The gene calls are TRBV4-2 and TRBJ1-2, with 9 bases matching TRBD1. The germline CDR1 and CDR2 sequences are LGHNA and YNFKEQ. Trimming at V came to 2 bases and at J to 8 bases, leaving 12 bases not matched to a gene. This CDR3 has 16 residues. Here the CDR3 reads CASSQMGVDRGDGYTF. As DNA, the CDR3 is TGTGCCAGCAGCCAAATGGGCGTGGACAGGGGTGACGGCTACACCTTC.

The genes are TRBV28 and TRBJ2-5; the D gene could be TRBD1 or TRBD2 (5 bases each). V lost 8 bases and J lost 5, with 21 bases in between. This CDR3 is 15 amino acids long. Per the germline V gene, CDR1 is MDHEN and CDR2 is SYDVKM. The CDR3 region has the DNA TGTGCCAGCGTATCCGGGACGGCACCTTGGGAGACCCAGTACTTC. Translation gives CASVSGTAPWETQYF.

The chain is built from TRBV14 and TRBJ2-1; TRBD2 matches 15 bases. J gave up 0 bases and V 3 bases, and 6 bases lay outside the gene matches. This CDR3 spans 19 amino acids. Germline V gene lookup returns CDR1 SGHDN and CDR2 FVKESK. CDR3 nucleotides: TGTGCCAGCAGCCATTTTGGGACTAGCGGGAGGTCCTCCTACAATGAGCAGTTCTTC. Its translation: CASSHFGTSGRSSYNEQFF.